What follows is one T cell receptor beta chain and its context. The repertoire was sequenced with immunoSEQ multiplex PCR; TCRdb's copy has only in-frame clones and lacks some. The sample records about 110,000 clones, around 90% being singletons. Trimming removed 2 bases at V and 0 bases at J, with 8 bases between. The CDR3 contains 14 residues. Germline V CDR1 and CDR2: GTSNPN, SVGIG (reference sequence). Pooled in the analysis were second doses at about 4 or about 12 weeks. The sample comes from a study of T cell responses to AZD1222 COVID-19 vaccine. The clonotype originates from an adult who received the AZD1222 COVID-19 vaccine. The chain couples TRBV30 to TRBJ1-5, with D unresolved. This material consisted of peripheral blood, taken 28 days after the second AZD1222 dose. The CDR3 is CAWSREHSNQPQHF. The CDR3 region has the DNA TGTGCCTGGAGTCGGGAGCATAGCAATCAGCCCCAGCATTTT. The full variable domain, its missing parts supplied by reference TRBV30 and TRBJ1-5, is SQTIHQWPATLVQPVGSPLSLECTVEGTSNPNLYWYRQAAGRGLQLLFYSVGIGQISSEVPQNLSASRPQDRQFILSSKKLLLSDSGFYLCAWSREHSNQPQHFGDGTRLSIL.